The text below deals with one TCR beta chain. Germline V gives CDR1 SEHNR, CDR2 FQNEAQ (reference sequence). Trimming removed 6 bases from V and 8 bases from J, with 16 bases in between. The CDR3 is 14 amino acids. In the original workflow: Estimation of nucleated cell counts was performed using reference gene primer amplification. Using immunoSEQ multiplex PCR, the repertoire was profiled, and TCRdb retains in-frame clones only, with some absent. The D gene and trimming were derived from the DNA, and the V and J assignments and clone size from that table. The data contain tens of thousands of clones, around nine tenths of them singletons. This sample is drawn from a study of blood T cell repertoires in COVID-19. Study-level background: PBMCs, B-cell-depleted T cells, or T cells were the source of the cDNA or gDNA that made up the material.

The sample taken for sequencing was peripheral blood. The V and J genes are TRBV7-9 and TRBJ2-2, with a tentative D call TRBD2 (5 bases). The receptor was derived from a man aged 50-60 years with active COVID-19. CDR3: CASSATGISGELFF. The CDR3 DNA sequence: TGTGCCAGCAGTGCGACCGGGATCTCGGGGGAGCTGTTTTTT.